This TCR beta chain appears in the sequencing data of a study of regulatory dendritic cells for organ transplantation. Study outcomes and limitations: Mature dendritic cells appeared to drive more memory CD8+ clonal expansion than regulatory ones. Memory CD8+ T cells were the most oligoclonal; naive cells were highly diverse.

Profiled with immunoSEQ multiplex PCR; TCRdb holds only in-frame clones, not every one. The sample holds under 40,000 clones, about nine tenths seen once. FACS sorted CD4+ or CD8+ T cells into CD45RA+ naive and CD45RO+ memory. This CDR3 is 13 amino acids long. Trimming removed 2 bases at V and 5 bases at J, with 11 bases between. Germline-derived CDR1 and CDR2 are SGHDT and YYEEEE. Remarks on this clone: Its antigen is unknown.

The chain uses TRBV5-6 and TRBJ2-7, with D possibly being TRBD2 (5 bases). Source material: naive CD8+ T cells from blood. The subset was: CD45RA+ naive T cells. The TCR was taken from a human donor in good health. The CDR3, as DNA: TGTGCCAGCAGCTTAGGCGGGCGCGACGAGCAGTACTTC. This translates into CASSLGGRDEQYF.